What follows are 21 T cell receptor beta chains derived from one specimen sequenced in a study of shared clonotypes between healthy human individuals. Clones were sequenced by immunoSEQ multiplex PCR, and TCRdb holds only the in-frame ones, with some missing. The table lists about 360,000 clones, 73% of them singletons, with more than 9% in the top ten. Sequencing was carried out using memory CD4+ T cells sorted from blood. Sample subset: CD45RA-negative fraction. These receptor sequences come from a man younger than 45 in good health.

This chain links TRBV6-1 with TRBJ1-2; D is unclear. The CDR3 extends over 15 amino acids. Between the trimmed V and J ends, which lost 4 bases and 8 bases, there was a span of 20 bases. Germline V gene sequence: CDR1 MNHNS, CDR2 SASEGT. CDR3 loop: CASSGEGGPLGGYTF. Written as DNA, the CDR3 is TGTGCCAGCAGTGGAGAGGGCGGGCCCCTAGGAGGCTACACCTTC.

In regard to this clone: Distinct nucleotide sequences in the sample also encode this CDR3. This rearrangement joins TRBV5-1 to TRBJ1-4, with D unresolved. Germline loops: CDR1 SGHRS, CDR2 YFSETQ. V gave up 0 bases and J gave up 5 bases, with 8 bases separating them. The CDR3 is 14 residues long. CDR3 coding DNA: TGCGCCAGCAGCTTGGGGGCGACCAATGAAAAACTGTTTTTT. It yields the protein CASSLGATNEKLFF. Full variable domain (missing parts from reference TRBV5-1 and TRBJ1-4): KAGVTQTPRYLIKTRGQQVTLSCSPISGHRSVSWYQQTPGQGLQFLFEYFSETQRNKGNFPGRFSGRQFSNSRSEMNVSTLELGDSALYLCASSLGATNEKLFFGSGTQLSVL.

This chain uses TRBV7-7 with TRBJ2-1, with 10 bases fitting TRBD2. The CDR3 runs 15 residues. Per germline, CDR1 SSHAT and CDR2 FNYEAQ (reference sequence). V trimming: 1 base; J trimming: 11 bases; junction bases outside the gene matches: 8. The chain's CDR3 is CASSLGLAGVGQQFF. The CDR3 region has the DNA TGTGCCAGCAGCTTAGGCCTAGCGGGAGTTGGGCAGCAGTTCTTC.

The rearrangement joins TRBV6-1 to TRBJ2-7, with D perhaps TRBD1 (6 bases). Germline V gives CDR1 MNHNS, CDR2 SASEGT. The CDR3 is made up of 11 amino acids. The CDR3 region has the DNA TGTGCAGTAGCCCGGACAGTTGAGCAGTACTTC. Protein: CAVARTVEQYF.

The rearrangement uses TRBV5-1 and TRBJ2-7, with D perhaps matching TRBD1 (5 bases). The V end was cut by 4 bases, the J end by 0 bases, with 14 bases between. The CDR3 length is 15 residues. CDR1 and CDR2 from the germline V gene are SGHRS and YFSETQ. This CDR3 is CASSSPQVHSYEQYF. The CDR3 bases are TGCGCCAGCAGCAGCCCACAGGTACACTCCTACGAGCAGTACTTC.

This rearrangement joins TRBV9 to TRBJ2-1, with 9 bases lining up with TRBD1. There are 15 residues in the CDR3. Trimming removed 0 bases from V and 8 bases from J; junction bases left unmatched: 6. CDR1 and CDR2 (germline): SGDLS, YYNGEE. Written as DNA, the CDR3 is TGTGCCAGCAGCGTAGCGGGACAGGGAGGCTATGAGCAGTTCTTC. Translating it yields CASSVAGQGGYEQFF. The full variable domain, with the rest looked up from reference TRBV9 and TRBJ2-1, is DSGVTQTPKHLITATGQRVTLRCSPRSGDLSVYWYQQSLDQGLQFLIQYYNGEERAKGNILERFSAQQFPDLHSELNLSSLELGDSALYFCASSVAGQGGYEQFFGPGTRLTVL.

This clone has more than one count but fewer than ten. The DNA of the CDR3 is TGTGCCAGCACACGTAGCGGGCTCGGTCTGGGAGGTGAGCAGTTCTTC. Translated, it gives CASTRSGLGLGGEQFF. This chain uses TRBV28 with TRBJ2-1; 7 positions match TRBD2. The junction had 18 bases not matched to a gene; V was cut back by 7 bases and J by 9 bases. The germline V gene has CDR1 MDHEN and CDR2 SYDVKM. The CDR3 has 16 residues.

V gene TRBV19 combines with J gene TRBJ2-7, with 9 bases aligning to TRBD1. J was trimmed by 3 bases and V by 6 bases; bases with no gene match: 6. Germline CDR1 reads LNHDA; CDR2 reads SQIVND (reference sequence). There are 14 residues in the CDR3. The CDR3 loop reads CASRDRGPLYEQYF. CDR3 nucleotide sequence: TGTGCCAGTAGGGACAGGGGTCCGCTCTACGAGCAGTACTTC.

The table lists this clone with a count of one. Other DNA sequences in this specimen translate into the identical CDR3. The rearrangement joins TRBV5-5 to TRBJ1-2; possibly TRBD1 for D (5 bases). The CDR3 covers 14 residues. The germline CDR1 and CDR2 sequences are SGHKS and YYEKEE (reference sequence). Trimming removed 0 bases at V and 8 bases at J, with 14 bases between. DNA for the CDR3: TGTGCCAGCAGCTTGGGGGCCACAGGTCGCGGCTACACCTTC. Amino acid sequence: CASSLGATGRGYTF.

This chain connects TRBV19 to TRBJ1-5; no firm D call. The V end was cut by 4 bases, the J end by 6 bases, with 10 bases between. Germline-derived CDR1 and CDR2 are LNHDA and SQIVND (reference sequence). CDR3 length: 13 residues. The CDR3 region is CASSTRVTQPQHF. CDR3 sequence (DNA): TGTGCCAGTAGTACGAGGGTAACTCAGCCCCAGCATTTT.

This clone was observed a single time. The chain couples TRBV25-1 to TRBJ2-5; 7 nucleotides agree with TRBD2. The germline gives CDR1 MGHDK, CDR2 SYGVNS. V was clipped by 3 bases and J by 3 bases; unmatched bases: 13. This CDR3 has 17 residues. The CDR3 DNA sequence: TGTGCCAGCAGTGAGGGTGCTGCGGGAGAGCGGGAAGAGACCCAGTACTTC. This translates into CASSEGAAGEREETQYF. Full variable domain (remainder filled in from reference TRBV25-1 and TRBJ2-5): EADIYQTPRYLVIGTGKKITLECSQTMGHDKMYWYQQDPGMELHLIHYSYGVNSTEKGDLSSESTVSRIRTEHFPLTLESARPSHTSQYLCASSEGAAGEREETQYFGPGTRLLVL.

The V gene is TRBV18, the J gene TRBJ2-3, with 8 nucleotides matching TRBD2. The CDR3 has 16 residues. V was pared by 6 bases and J by 2 bases, with 10 bases of the junction left unmatched. In germline, CDR1 is KGHSH, CDR2 LQKENI. CDR3 amino acids: CASSRKTSGLTDTQYF. CDR3 DNA sequence: TGTGCCAGCTCCCGCAAAACTAGCGGACTCACAGATACGCAGTATTTT.

This sequence joins TRBV5-6 and TRBJ1-5; no clear D. In germline, CDR1 is SGHDT, CDR2 YYEEEE. CDR3 length equals 12 residues. Trimming took off 3 bases at V and 0 bases at J, with 1 base between the two ends. CDR3 in amino acids: CASSYSNQPQHF. The CDR3 DNA follows: TGTGCCAGCAGCTATAGCAATCAGCCCCAGCATTTT. Based on the CDR3 plus reference TRBV5-6 and TRBJ1-5, the full variable domain is DAGVTQSPTHLIKTRGQQVTLRCSPKSGHDTVSWYQQALGQGPQFIFQYYEEEERQRGNFPDRFSGHQFPNYSSELNVNALLLGDSALYLCASSYSNQPQHFGDGTRLSIL.

The chain has TRBV20-1 and TRBJ2-7, with D uncertain. Trimming pared 5 bases from V and 3 bases from J, leaving 8 bases between. Looked up from germline, CDR1 is DFQATT and CDR2 is SNEGSKA (reference sequence). CDR3 size: 11 residues. CDR3 in DNA: TGCAGTGCTTCCCAGGTCTACGAGCAGTACTTC. It encodes CSASQVYEQYF.

This clone was picked up one time. J is TRBJ2-5 and V is TRBV18, with D perhaps TRBD2 (6 bases). Trimming cost V 3 bases and J 7 bases, with 12 bases left between them. The CDR3 runs to 13 residues. Germline assignment: CDR1 KGHSH and CDR2 LQKENI. The CDR3 protein is CASSPDAEGTQYF. In nucleotides, the CDR3 is TGTGCCAGCTCACCCGACGCGGAGGGGACCCAGTACTTC. Complete variable domain (other parts from reference TRBV18 and TRBJ2-5): NAGVMQNPRHLVRRRGQEARLRCSPMKGHSHVYWYRQLPEEGLKFMVYLQKENIIDESGMPKERFSAEFPKEGPSILRIQQVVRGDSAAYFCASSPDAEGTQYFGPGTRLLVL.

V is TRBV10-2 and J is TRBJ2-2; the match to TRBD2 covers 8 bases. The trim removed 6 bases at V and 6 bases at J, leaving 9 bases unmatched. In germline, CDR1 is WSHSY, CDR2 SAAADI. The CDR3 totals 15 residues. CDR3 in DNA: TGCGCCAGCAGCACCGGGACTAGTCGGTCCGGGGAGCTGTTTTTT. Translation: CASSTGTSRSGELFF.

V gene TRBV10-1 combines with J gene TRBJ1-2; D is perhaps TRBD1 (5 bases). This CDR3 comprises 13 residues. Per germline, CDR1 WNHNN and CDR2 SYGVQD (reference sequence). With 5 bases removed from V and 0 bases from J, the gap between germline ends came to 7 bases. CDR3 protein: CASSPTANYGYTF. As DNA, the CDR3 is TGCGCCAGCAGTCCGACAGCTAACTATGGCTACACCTTC.

This clone appeared a few times. V and J are TRBV6-5 and TRBJ2-3, with 8 bases matching TRBD2. After removal of 6 bases from V and 3 bases from J, the junction contained 2 bases not matched to a gene. The CDR3 has 13 amino acids. CDR1 and CDR2 (germline): MNHEY, SVGAGI. The chain's CDR3 is CASSPSGTDTQYF. For the CDR3, the DNA is TGTGCCAGCAGCCCTAGCGGGACAGATACGCAGTATTTT.

This chain links TRBV19 with TRBJ1-1; 8 positions agree with TRBD1. The CDR3 is made up of 17 amino acids. CDR1 is LNHDA, CDR2 SQIVND, per germline (reference sequence). The trim removed 5 bases at V and 1 base at J, leaving 12 bases unmatched. CDR3 in amino acids: CASSPRQGTGSNTEAFF. The CDR3 DNA follows: TGTGCCAGTAGTCCCAGACAGGGGACGGGGTCGAACACTGAAGCTTTCTTT.

A remark on this clone: The junction departs from the called germline gene at one end, perhaps through a read error. The chain has TRBV7-7 and TRBJ2-5; 7 bases align to TRBD1. The CDR3 has 15 amino acids. Germline V gene data show CDR1 as SSHAT and CDR2 as FNYEAQ (reference sequence). This CDR3 is CASSPGQTRRETQYF. The CDR3 coding sequence is TGTGCTAGCAGCCCGGGACAGACTCGTAGAGAGACCCAGTACTTC.

The chain carries TRBV25-1 and TRBJ2-1, with D unresolved. Germline CDR1 and CDR2: MGHDK and SYGVNS. This CDR3 region has 13 residues. V gave up 1 base and J gave up 6 bases, with 7 bases separating them. CDR3 DNA: TGTGCCAGCAGTGAATTATGGGGCAATGAGCAGTTCTTC. Translating gives CASSELWGNEQFF.